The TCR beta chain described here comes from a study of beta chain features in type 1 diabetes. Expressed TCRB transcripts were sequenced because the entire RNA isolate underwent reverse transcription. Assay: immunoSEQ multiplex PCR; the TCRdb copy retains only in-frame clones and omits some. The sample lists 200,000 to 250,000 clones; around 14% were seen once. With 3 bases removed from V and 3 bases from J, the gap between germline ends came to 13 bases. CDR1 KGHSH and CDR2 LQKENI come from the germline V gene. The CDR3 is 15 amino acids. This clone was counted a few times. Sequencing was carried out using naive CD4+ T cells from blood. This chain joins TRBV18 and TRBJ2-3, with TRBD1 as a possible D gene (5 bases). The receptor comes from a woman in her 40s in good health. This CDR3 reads CASSPTGLRTDTQYF. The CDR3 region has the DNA TGTGCCAGCTCACCTACAGGCCTGAGGACAGATACGCAGTATTTT.